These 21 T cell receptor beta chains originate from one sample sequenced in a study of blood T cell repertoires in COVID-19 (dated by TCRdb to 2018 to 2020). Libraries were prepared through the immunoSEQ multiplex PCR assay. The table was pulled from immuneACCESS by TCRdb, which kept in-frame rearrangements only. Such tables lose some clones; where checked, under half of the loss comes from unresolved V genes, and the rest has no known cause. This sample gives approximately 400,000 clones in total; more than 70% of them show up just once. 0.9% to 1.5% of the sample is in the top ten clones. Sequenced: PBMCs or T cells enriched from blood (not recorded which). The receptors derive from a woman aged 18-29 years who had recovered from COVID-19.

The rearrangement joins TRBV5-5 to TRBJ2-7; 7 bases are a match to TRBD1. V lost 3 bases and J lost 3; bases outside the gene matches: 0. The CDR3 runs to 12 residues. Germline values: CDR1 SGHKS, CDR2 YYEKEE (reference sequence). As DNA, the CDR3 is TGTGCCAGCAGCTGGACAGGCTACGAGCAGTACTTC. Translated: CASSWTGYEQYF.

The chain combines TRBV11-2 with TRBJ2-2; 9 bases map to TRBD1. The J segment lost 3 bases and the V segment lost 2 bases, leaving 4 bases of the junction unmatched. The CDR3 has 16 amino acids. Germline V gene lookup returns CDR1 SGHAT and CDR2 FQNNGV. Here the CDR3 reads CASSLKGQGYTGELFF. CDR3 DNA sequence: TGTGCCAGCAGCTTAAAAGGACAGGGGTACACCGGGGAGCTGTTTTTT.

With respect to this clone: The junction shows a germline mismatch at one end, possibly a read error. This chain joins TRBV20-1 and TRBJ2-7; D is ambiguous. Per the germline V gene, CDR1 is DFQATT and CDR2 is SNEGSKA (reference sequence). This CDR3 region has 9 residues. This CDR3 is CSANPGQYF. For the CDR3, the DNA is TGCAGTGCTAACCCTGGGCAGTACTTT.

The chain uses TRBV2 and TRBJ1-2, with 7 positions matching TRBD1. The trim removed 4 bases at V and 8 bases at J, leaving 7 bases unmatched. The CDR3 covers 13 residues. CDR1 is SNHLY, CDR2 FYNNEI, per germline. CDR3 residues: CASSADRTGGYTF. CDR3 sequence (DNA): TGTGCCAGCAGTGCGGACAGGACGGGGGGCTACACCTTC.

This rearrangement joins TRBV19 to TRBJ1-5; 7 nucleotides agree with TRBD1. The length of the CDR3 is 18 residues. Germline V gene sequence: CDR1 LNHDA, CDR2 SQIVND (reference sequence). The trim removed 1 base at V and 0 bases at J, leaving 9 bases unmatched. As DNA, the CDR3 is TGTGCCAGTAGTATAGGGACAGGACCGTCTTATAGCAATCAGCCCCAGCATTTT. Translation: CASSIGTGPSYSNQPQHF.

The CDR3 is CASSYTTGTSRTDTQYF. For the CDR3, the DNA is TGTGCCAGCAGTTACACTACCGGGACTAGCAGGACAGATACGCAGTATTTT. This chain joins TRBV6-2 or TRBV6-3 and TRBJ2-3; 9 nucleotides align to TRBD2. Germline V gene sequence: CDR1 MNHEY, CDR2 SVGEGT. This CDR3 spans 17 amino acids. Unmatched junction bases numbered 9, after V lost 2 bases and J lost 3 bases.

In DNA, the CDR3 is TGTGCCAGCTCACCGACTAGCGGGGAAGAGACCCAGTACTTC. This sequence encodes CASSPTSGEETQYF. The rearrangement uses TRBV18 and TRBJ2-5, with 11 bases aligning to TRBD2. The CDR3 contains 14 residues. Germline V gene data show CDR1 as KGHSH and CDR2 as LQKENI. V dropped 3 bases and J dropped 3; count of bases not matched to a gene: 0.

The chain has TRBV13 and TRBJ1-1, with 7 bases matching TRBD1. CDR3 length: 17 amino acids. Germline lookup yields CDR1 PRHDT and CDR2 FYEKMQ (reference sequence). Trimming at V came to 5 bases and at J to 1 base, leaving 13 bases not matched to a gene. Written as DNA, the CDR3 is TGTGCCAGCAGCCAGGGTAAGGGGGCAGTTGAGAACACTGAAGCTTTCTTT. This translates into CASSQGKGAVENTEAFF.

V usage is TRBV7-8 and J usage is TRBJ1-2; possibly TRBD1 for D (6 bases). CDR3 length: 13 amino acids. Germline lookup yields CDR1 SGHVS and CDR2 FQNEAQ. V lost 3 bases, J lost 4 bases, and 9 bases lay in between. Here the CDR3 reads CASSFQGTYGYTF. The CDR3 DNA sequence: TGTGCCAGCAGCTTTCAGGGGACCTATGGCTACACCTTC.

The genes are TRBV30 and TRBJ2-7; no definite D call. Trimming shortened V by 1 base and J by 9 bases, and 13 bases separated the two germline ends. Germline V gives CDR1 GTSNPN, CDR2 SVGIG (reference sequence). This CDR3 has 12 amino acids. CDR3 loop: CAWSADLRGQYF. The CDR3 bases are TGTGCCTGGAGTGCCGATTTGCGCGGGCAGTACTTC.

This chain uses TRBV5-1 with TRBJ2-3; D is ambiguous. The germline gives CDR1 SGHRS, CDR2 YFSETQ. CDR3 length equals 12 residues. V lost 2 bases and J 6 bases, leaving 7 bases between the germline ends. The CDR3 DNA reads TGCGCCAGCAGCTTCCCCGAGGATACGCAGTATTTT. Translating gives CASSFPEDTQYF.

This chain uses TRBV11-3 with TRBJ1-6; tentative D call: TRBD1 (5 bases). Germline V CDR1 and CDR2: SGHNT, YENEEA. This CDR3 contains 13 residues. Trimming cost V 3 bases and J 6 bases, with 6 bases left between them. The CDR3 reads CASSLGRNSPLHF. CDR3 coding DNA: TGTGCCAGCAGCTTGGGGCGTAATTCACCCCTCCACTTT.

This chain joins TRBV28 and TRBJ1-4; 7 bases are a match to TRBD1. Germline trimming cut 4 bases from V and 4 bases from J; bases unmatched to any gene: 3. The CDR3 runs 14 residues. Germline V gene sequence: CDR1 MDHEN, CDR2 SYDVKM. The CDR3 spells CASSSTGHNEKLFF. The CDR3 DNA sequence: TGTGCCAGCAGTTCGACAGGGCATAATGAAAAACTGTTTTTT.

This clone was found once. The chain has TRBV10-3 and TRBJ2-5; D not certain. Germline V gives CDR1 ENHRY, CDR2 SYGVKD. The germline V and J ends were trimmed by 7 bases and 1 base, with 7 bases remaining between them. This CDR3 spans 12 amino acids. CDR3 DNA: TGTGCCATCAAAGCCTCCCAAGAGACCCAGTACTTC. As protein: CAIKASQETQYF.

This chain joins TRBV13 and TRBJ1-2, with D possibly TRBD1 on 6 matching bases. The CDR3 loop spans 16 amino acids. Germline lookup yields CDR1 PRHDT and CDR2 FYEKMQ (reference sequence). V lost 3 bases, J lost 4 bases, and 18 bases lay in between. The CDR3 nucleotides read TGTGCCAGCAGCTTCATAGGGGGACAAACTCCCTATGGCTACACCTTC. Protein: CASSFIGGQTPYGYTF.

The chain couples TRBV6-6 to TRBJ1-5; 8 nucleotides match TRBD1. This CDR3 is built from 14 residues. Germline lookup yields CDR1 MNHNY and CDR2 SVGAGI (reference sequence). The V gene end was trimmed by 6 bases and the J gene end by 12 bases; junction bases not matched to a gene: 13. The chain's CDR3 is CASREGQGRVGQHF. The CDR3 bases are TGTGCCAGCAGAGAAGGACAGGGCCGAGTGGGCCAGCATTTT.

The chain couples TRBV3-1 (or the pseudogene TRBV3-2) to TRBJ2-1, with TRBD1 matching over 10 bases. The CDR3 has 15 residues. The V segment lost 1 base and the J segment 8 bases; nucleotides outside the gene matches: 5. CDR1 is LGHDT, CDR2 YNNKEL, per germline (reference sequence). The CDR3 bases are TGTGCCAGCAGCCAAGGCGACAGGGGGCGAGATGAGCAGTTCTTC. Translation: CASSQGDRGRDEQFF.

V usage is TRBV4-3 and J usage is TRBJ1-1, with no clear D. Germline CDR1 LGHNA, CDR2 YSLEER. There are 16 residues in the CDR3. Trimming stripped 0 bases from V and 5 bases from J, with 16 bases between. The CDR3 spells CASSQESGPGGTEAFF. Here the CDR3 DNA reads TGCGCCAGCAGCCAAGAGAGTGGGCCCGGCGGGACTGAAGCTTTCTTT.

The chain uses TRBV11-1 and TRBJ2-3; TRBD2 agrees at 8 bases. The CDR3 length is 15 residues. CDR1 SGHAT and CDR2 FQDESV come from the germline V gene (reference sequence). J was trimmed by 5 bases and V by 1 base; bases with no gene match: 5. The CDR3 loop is CASSLGRGVVDTQYF. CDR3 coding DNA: TGTGCCAGCAGCTTAGGGCGGGGGGTGGTAGATACGCAGTATTTT.

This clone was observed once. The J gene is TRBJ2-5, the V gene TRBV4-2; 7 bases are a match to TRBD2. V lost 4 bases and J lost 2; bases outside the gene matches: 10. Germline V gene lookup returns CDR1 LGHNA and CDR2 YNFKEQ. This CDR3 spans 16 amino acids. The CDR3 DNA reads TGTGCCAGCAGCCCTATTCTCGGGCGGGGGCAAGAGACCCAGTACTTC. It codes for CASSPILGRGQETQYF.

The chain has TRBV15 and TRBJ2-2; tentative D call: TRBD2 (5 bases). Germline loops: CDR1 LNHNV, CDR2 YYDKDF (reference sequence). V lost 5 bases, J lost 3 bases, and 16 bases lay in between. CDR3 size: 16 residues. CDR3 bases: TGTGCCACCAGCCGTAGGTGGGCGGAGGACACCGGGGAGCTGTTTTTT. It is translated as CATSRRWAEDTGELFF.